This T cell receptor (beta chain) was retrieved from a study of T-cell reconstitution after alpha-beta-depleted transplantation in children. It was with unique molecular identifiers that the TCRbeta library was prepared. TCRdb called the PCR reads again in MiXCR, with one record for every CDR3 protein. There are fewer than 350,000 distinct CDR3 sequences in the sample; 7.5% to 9% occur only once, and about 9.3% lies in the top ten. Study-level findings and limits: A year had passed since transplant, and T-cell counts and diversity by then came mostly from newly produced T cells. It was reported that alpha-beta T cells came from several hundred expanded graft clones (about two months after transplant).

CDR1 is SQVTM, CDR2 ANQGSEA, per germline. This CDR3 is 13 amino acids long. V was shortened by 4 bases and J by 5 bases, with 15 bases between the two germline ends. This clonotype was observed many times. Its antigen is not known. The receptor was isolated from a female patient aged 2 to 10 who had a stem cell transplant for Fanconi anemia, so the T cells may come from the graft donor. The rearrangement joins TRBV29-1 to TRBJ2-7, with D perhaps matching TRBD2 (6 bases). Sample: peripheral blood, taken 360 days after TCRalphabeta/CD19-depleted stem cell transplant. This CDR3 reads CSVVIAAMHEQYF. CDR3 sequence (DNA): TGCAGCGTTGTAATAGCGGCCATGCACGAGCAGTACTTC.